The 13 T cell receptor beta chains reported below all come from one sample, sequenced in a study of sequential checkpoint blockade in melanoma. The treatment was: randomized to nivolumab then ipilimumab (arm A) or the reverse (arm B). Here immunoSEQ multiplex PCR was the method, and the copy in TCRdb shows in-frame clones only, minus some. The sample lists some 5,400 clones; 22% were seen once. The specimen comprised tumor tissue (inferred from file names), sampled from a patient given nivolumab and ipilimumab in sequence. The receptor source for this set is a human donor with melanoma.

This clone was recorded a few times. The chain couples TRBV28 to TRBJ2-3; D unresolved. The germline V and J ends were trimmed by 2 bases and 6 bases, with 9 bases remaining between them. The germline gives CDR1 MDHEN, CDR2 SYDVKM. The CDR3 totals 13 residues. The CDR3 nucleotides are TGTGCCAGCAGTTTAGGCCGTCTGGATACGCAGTATTTT. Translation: CASSLGRLDTQYF.

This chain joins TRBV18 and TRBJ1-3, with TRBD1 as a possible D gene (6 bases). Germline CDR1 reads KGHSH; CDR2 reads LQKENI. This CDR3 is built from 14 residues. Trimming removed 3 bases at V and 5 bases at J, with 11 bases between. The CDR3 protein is CASSPSGARNTIYF. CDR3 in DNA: TGTGCCAGCTCACCCTCAGGGGCCCGAAACACCATATATTTT.

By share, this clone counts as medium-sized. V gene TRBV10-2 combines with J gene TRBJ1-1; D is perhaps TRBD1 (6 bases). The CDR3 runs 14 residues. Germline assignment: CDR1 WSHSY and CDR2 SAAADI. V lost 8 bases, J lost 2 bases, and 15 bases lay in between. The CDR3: CASGSTGPNTEAFF. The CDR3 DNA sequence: TGCGCCAGCGGATCGACAGGCCCCAACACTGAAGCTTTCTTT.

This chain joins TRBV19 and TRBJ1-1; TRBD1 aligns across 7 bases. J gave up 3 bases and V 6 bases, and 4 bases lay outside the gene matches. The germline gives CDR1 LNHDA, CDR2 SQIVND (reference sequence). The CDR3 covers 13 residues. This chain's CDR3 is CASRTGRDTEAFF. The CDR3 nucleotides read TGTGCCAGTAGGACAGGGAGGGACACTGAAGCTTTCTTT.

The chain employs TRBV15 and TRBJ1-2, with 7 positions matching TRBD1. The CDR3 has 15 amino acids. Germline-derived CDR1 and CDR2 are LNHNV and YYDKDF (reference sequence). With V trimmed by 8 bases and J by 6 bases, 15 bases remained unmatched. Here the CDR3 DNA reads TGTGCCACCCGGAAACCCGGGACAGCGAGGCATGGCTACACCTTC. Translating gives CATRKPGTARHGYTF.

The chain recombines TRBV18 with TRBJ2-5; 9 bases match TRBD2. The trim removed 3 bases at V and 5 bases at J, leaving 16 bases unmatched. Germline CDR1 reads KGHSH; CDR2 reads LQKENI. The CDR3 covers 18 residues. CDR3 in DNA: TGTGCCAGCTCACCTCGCCTAGCGGGGACCGGCCGTAGCGAGACCCAGTACTTC. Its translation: CASSPRLAGTGRSETQYF.

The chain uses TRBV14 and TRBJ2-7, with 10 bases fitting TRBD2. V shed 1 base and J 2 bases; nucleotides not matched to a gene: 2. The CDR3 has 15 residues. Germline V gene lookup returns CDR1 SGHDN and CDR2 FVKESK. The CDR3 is CASSQALAGPYEQYF. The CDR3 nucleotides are TGTGCCAGCAGCCAAGCACTAGCGGGACCCTACGAGCAGTACTTC.

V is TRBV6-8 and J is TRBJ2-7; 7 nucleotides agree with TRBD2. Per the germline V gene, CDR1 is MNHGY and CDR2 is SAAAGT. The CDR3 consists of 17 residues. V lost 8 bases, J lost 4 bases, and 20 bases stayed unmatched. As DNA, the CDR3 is TGTGCCAGCCAGGTCCTGCCGGGACTACTCACGCCTTACGAGCAGTACTTC. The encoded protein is CASQVLPGLLTPYEQYF.

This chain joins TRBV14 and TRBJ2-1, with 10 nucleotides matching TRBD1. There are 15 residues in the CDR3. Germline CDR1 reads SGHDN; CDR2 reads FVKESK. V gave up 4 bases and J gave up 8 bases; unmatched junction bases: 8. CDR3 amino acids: CASSRLGQGSDEQFF. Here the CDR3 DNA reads TGTGCCAGCAGCCGCTTGGGACAGGGGTCCGATGAGCAGTTCTTC. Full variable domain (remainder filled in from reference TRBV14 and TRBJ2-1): EAGVTQFPSHSVIEKGQTVTLRCDPISGHDNLYWYRRVMGKEIKFLLHFVKESKQDESGMPNNRFLAERTGGTYSTLKVQPAELEDSGVYFCASSRLGQGSDEQFFGPGTRLTVL.

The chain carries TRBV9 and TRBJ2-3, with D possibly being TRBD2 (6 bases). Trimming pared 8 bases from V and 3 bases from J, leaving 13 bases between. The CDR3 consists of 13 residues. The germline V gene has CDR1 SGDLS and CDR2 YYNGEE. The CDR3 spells CASNSAGTDTQYF. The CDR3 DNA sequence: TGTGCCAGTAACTCCGCGGGGACAGATACGCAGTATTTT.

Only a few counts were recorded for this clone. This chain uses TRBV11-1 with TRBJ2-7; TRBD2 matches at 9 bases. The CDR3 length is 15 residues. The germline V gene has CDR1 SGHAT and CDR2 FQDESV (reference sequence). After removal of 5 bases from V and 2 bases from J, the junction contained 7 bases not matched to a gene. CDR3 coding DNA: TGTGCCAGCAGCCAAGCTAGCGGGGATACCTACGAGCAGTACTTC. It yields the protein CASSQASGDTYEQYF.

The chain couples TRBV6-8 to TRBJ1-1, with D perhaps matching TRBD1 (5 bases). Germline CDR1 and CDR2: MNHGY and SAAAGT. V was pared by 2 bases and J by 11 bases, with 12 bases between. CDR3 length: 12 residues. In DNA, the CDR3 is TGTGCCAGCAGTTACGGGTCGGGGGAGGCTTTCTTT. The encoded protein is CASSYGSGEAFF.

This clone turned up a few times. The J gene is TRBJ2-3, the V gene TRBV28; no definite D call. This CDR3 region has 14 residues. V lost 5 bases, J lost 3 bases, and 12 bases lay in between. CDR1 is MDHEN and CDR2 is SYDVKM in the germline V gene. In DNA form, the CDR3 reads TGTGCCAGCAGTACACTCAATCGGACAGATACGCAGTATTTT. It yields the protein CASSTLNRTDTQYF. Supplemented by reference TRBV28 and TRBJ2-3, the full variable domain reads DVKVTQSSRYLVKRTGEKVFLECVQDMDHENMFWYRQDPGLGLRLIYFSYDVKMKEKGDIPEGYSVSREKKERFSLILESASTNQTSMYLCASSTLNRTDTQYFGPGTRLTVL.